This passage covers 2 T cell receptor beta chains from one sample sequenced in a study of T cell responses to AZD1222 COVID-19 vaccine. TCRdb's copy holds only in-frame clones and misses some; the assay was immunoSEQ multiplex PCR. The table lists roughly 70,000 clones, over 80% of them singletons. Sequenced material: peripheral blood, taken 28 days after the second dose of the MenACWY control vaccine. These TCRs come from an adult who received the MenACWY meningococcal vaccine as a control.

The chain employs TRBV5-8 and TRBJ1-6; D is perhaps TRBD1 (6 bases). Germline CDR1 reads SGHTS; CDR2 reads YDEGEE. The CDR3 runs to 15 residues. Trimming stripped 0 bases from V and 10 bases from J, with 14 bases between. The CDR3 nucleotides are TGTGCCAGCAGCTTGGCCAGGGGCCTGAGGTCACCCCTCCACTTT. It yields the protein CASSLARGLRSPLHF.

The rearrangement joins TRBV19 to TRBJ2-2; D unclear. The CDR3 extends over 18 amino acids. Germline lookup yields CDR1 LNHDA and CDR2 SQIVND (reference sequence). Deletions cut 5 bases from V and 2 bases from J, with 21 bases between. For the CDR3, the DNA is TGTGCCAGTAGTTGGGTCTCAAGTCAGCCCCTTAACACCGGGGAGCTGTTTTTT. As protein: CASSWVSSQPLNTGELFF.